The next 2 T cell receptor beta chains were all read from a single sample in a study of memory CD4+ T cells and cytomegalovirus serostatus. TCRdb's table, derived via immunoSEQ multiplex PCR, lists solely in-frame clones and lacks some. This sample carries 30,000 to 45,000 clones, around three quarters of them seen once, and the ten largest clones take under 6%. Single viable CD3+CD4+CD8-CD45RO+ cells were sorted as the memory CD4+ T cells. Sequencing input: memory CD4+ T cells from blood. All receptors come from an adult in good health and CMV-seropositive.

The chain couples TRBV19 to TRBJ1-1; 8 bases align to TRBD1. Germline CDR1 and CDR2: LNHDA and SQIVND (reference sequence). This CDR3 has 15 residues. J lost 5 bases, V lost 5 bases, and 10 bases had no gene match. CDR3 sequence: CASSPDRGEVTEAFF. CDR3 DNA sequence: TGTGCCAGTAGTCCCGACAGGGGCGAAGTTACTGAAGCTTTCTTT.

The genes are TRBV5-6 and TRBJ2-1; TRBD2 matches 8 bases. The V gene's germline CDR1 is SGHDT and CDR2 YYEEEE. Trimming took 4 bases from V and 9 from J; bases not matched to a gene: 15. The CDR3 contains 16 residues. CDR3 sequence: CASSLGPAGAGGEQFF. In nucleotides, the CDR3 is TGTGCCAGCAGCCTTGGCCCAGCGGGAGCTGGCGGTGAGCAGTTCTTC.